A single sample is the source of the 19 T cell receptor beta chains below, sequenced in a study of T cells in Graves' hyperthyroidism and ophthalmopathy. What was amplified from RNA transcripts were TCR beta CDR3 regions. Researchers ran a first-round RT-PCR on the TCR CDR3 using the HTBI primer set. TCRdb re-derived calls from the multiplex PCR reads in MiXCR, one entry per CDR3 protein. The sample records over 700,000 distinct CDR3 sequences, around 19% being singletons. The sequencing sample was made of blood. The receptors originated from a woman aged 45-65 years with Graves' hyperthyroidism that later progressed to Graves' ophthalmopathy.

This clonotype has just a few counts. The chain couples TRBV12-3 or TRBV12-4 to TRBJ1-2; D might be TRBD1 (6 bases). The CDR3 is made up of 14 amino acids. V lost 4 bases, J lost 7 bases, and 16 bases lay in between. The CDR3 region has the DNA TGTGCCAGCAGTTCCCCGGGAACAGGGATTGGCTACACCTTC. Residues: CASSSPGTGIGYTF.

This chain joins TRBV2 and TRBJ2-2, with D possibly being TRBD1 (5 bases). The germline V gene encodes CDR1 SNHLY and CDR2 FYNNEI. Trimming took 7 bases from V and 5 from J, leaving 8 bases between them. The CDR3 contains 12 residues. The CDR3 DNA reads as TGTGCCAGCAAGGGGAAAACCGGGGAGCTGTTTTTT. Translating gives CASKGKTGELFF.

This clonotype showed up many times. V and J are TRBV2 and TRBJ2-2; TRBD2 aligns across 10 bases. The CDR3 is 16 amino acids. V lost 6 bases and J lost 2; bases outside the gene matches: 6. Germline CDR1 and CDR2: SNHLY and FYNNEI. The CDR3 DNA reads TGTGCCAGCAGAATTAGCGGGGGGTTAAACACCGGGGAGCTGTTTTTT. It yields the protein CASRISGGLNTGELFF.

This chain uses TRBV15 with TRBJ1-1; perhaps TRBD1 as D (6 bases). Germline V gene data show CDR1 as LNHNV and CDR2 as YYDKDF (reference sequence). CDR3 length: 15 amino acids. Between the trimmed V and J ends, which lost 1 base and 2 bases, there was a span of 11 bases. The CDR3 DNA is TGTGCCACCAGCAGAGCTCACAGGGAAAACACTGAAGCTTTCTTT. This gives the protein CATSRAHRENTEAFF.

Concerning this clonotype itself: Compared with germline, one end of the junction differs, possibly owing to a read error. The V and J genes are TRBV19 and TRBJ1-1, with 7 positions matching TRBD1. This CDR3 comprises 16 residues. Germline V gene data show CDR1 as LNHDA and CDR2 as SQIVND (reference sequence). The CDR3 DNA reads TGTGCCAGTACTCCTCAGGGGGGGCGTAGGAATACTGAAGCTCTCTTT. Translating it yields CASTPQGGRRNTEALF.

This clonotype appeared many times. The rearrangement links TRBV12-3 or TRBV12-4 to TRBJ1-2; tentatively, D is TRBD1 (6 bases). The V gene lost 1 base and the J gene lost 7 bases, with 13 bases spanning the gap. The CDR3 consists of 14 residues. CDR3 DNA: TGTGCCAGCAGTTTAGTTTCCAGGGGTAGTGGCTACACCTTC. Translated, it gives CASSLVSRGSGYTF.

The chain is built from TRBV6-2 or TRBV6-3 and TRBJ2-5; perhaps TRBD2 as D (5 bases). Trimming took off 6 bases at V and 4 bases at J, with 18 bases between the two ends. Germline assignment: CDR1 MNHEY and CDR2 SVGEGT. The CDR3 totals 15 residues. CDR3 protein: CASRLSGFSGETQYF. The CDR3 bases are TGTGCCAGCAGATTAAGCGGTTTTTCGGGAGAGACCCAGTACTTC.

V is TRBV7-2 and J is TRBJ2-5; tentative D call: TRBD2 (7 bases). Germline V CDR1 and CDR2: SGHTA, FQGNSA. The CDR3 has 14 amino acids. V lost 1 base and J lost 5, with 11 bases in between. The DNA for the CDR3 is TGTGCCAGCAGCTTAGGGGGGGGCTTCGAGACCCAGTACTTC. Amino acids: CASSLGGGFETQYF.

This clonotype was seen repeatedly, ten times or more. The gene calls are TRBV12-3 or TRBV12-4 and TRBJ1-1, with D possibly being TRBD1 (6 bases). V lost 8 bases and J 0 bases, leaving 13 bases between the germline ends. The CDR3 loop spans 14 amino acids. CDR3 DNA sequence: TGTGCCAGCCGTCGGGACACCATGAACACTGAAGCTTTCTTT. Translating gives CASRRDTMNTEAFF.

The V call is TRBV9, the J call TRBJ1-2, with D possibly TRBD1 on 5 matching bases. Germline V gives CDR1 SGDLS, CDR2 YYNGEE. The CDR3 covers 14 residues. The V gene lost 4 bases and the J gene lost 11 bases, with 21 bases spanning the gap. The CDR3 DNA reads TGTGCCAGCAGCTCCCTTAGGGGAGAGGGCGGGTACACCTTC. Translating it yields CASSSLRGEGGYTF.

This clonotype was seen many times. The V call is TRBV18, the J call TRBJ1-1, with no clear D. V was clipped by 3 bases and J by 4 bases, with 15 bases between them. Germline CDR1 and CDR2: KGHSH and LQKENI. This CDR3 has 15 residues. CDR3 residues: CASSPSQPSITEAFF. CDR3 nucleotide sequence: TGTGCCAGCTCACCGAGTCAGCCGAGCATCACTGAAGCTTTCTTT.

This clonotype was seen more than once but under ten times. CDR3 sequence: CASSSAASHYGYTF. For the CDR3, the DNA is TGTGCCAGCAGCTCGGCGGCATCCCACTATGGCTACACCTTC. The gene calls are TRBV7-9 and TRBJ1-2, with no clear D. V gave up 4 bases and J gave up 3 bases, with 12 bases separating them. CDR3 length: 14 residues. Germline V gene sequence: CDR1 SEHNR, CDR2 FQNEAQ (reference sequence). The whole variable domain, remainder taken from reference TRBV7-9 and TRBJ1-2, is DTGVSQNPRHKITKRGQNVTFRCDPISEHNRLYWYRQTLGQGPEFLTYFQNEAQLEKSRLLSDRFSAERPKGSFSTLEIQRTEQGDSAMYLCASSSAASHYGYTFGSGTRLTVV.

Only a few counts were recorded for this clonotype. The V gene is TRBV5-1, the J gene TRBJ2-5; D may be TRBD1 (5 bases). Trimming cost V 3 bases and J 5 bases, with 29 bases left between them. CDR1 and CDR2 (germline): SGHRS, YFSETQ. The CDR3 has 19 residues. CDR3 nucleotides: TGCGCCAGCAGCTCCGGAACAGGTGGCGTAGCTGTGTTAATGGAGACCCAGTACTTC. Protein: CASSSGTGGVAVLMETQYF. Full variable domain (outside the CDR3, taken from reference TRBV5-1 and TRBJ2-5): KAGVTQTPRYLIKTRGQQVTLSCSPISGHRSVSWYQQTPGQGLQFLFEYFSETQRNKGNFPGRFSGRQFSNSRSEMNVSTLELGDSALYLCASSSGTGGVAVLMETQYFGPGTRLLVL.

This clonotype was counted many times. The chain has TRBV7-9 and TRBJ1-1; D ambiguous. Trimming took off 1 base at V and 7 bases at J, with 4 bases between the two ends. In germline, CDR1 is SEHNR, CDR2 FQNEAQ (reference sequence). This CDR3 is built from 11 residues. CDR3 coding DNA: TGTGCCAGCAGCTTAGATGATGAAGCTTTCTTT. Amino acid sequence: CASSLDDEAFF. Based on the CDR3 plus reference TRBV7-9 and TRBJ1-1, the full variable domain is DTGVSQNPRHKITKRGQNVTFRCDPISEHNRLYWYRQTLGQGPEFLTYFQNEAQLEKSRLLSDRFSAERPKGSFSTLEIQRTEQGDSAMYLCASSLDDEAFFGQGTRLTVV.

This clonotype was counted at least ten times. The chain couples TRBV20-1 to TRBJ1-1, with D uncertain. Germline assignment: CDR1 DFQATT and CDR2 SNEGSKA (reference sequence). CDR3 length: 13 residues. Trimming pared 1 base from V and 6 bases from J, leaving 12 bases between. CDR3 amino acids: CSARVPGSAEAFF. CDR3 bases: TGCAGTGCTAGAGTTCCCGGGAGCGCTGAAGCTTTCTTT.

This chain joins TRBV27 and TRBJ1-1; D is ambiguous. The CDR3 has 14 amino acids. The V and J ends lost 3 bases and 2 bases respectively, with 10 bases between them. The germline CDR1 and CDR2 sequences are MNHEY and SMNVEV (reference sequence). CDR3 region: CASSFYDGNTEAFF. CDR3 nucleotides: TGTGCCAGCAGTTTTTATGACGGAAACACTGAAGCTTTCTTT.

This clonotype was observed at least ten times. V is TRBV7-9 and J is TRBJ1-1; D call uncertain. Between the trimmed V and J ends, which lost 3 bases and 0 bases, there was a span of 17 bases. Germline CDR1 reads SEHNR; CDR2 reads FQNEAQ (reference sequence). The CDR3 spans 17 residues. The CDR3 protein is CASSLASDGKMNTEAFF. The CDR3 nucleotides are TGTGCCAGCAGCTTGGCTTCGGACGGTAAAATGAACACTGAAGCTTTCTTT.

DNA of the CDR3: TGTGCCAGCAACCCCCGCCGGGGGGGCGGATACGAGCAGTACTTC. This codes for CASNPRRGGGYEQYF. V gene TRBV28 combines with J gene TRBJ2-7, with TRBD2 matching over 8 bases. The CDR3 loop spans 15 amino acids. The trim removed 7 bases at V and 4 bases at J, leaving 12 bases unmatched. Germline assignment: CDR1 MDHEN and CDR2 SYDVKM.

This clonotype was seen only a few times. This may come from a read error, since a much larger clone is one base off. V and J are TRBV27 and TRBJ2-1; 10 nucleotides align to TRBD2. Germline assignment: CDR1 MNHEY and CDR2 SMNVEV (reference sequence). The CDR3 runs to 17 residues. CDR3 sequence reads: CASSARAGGHVRNGQFF. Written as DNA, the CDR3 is TGTGCCAGCAGCGCGAGAGCGGGGGGGCACGTTAGGAATGGGCAGTTCTTC.